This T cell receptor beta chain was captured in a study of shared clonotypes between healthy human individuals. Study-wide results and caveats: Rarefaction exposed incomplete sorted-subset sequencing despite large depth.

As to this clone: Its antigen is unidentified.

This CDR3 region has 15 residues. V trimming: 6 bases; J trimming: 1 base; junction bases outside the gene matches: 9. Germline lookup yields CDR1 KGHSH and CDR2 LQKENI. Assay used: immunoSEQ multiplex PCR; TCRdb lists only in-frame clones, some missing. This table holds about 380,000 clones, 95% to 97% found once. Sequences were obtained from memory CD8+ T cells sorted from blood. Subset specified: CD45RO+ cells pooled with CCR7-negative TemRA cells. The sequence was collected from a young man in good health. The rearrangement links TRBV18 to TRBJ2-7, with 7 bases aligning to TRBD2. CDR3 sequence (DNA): TGTGCCAGCTCCCCGGGCGGGGGTCAGTCCTACGAGCAGTACTTC. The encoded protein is CASSPGGGQSYEQYF.